This entry describes one TCR beta chain. This sample was taken from a study of blood T cell repertoires in COVID-19. Recruits, aged roughly 18 to 90 years, lived in 20 to 30 US areas. Self-reported history from a screening survey and questionnaire set each donor's cohort. V gave up 2 bases and J gave up 7 bases, with 14 bases separating them. There are 14 residues in the CDR3. Looked up from germline, CDR1 is LNHDA and CDR2 is SQIVND (reference sequence). Libraries were prepared by immunoSEQ multiplex PCR; TCRdb keeps only in-frame clonotypes and omits some of them. The sample lists around 140,000 clones, roughly 87% occurring once.

The receptor was isolated from a woman aged 40 to 55 who had been exposed to COVID-19. The sequencing input was PBMCs or T cells enriched from blood (not recorded which). This chain uses TRBV19 with TRBJ1-2; D gene ambiguous. The CDR3 DNA sequence: TGTGCCAGTAGTATACGGGTTACCCTCGGTGGCTACACCTTC. Translating gives CASSIRVTLGGYTF.